Presented here are 15 T cell receptor beta chains from one specimen sequenced in a study of blood T cell repertoires in COVID-19. TCRdb's copy holds only in-frame clones and misses some; the assay was immunoSEQ multiplex PCR. The data contain about 77,000 clones, 75% to 85% of them singletons. What was sequenced was peripheral blood. The receptor set was obtained from a woman in her 70s with acute or convalescent COVID-19.

The CDR3 DNA sequence: TGTGCCAGCAGCTACCTCATCGGGGGCACTGAAGCTTTCTTT. This encodes CASSYLIGGTEAFF. This chain joins TRBV7-2 and TRBJ1-1, with D possibly matching TRBD1 (5 bases). V was pared by 4 bases and J by 4 bases, with 13 bases between. The CDR3 runs 14 residues. The germline gives CDR1 SGHTA, CDR2 FQGNSA.

This clone was picked up a small number of times. The chain combines TRBV5-1 with TRBJ1-1, with 8 bases fitting TRBD1. The CDR3 spans 14 residues. The germline V gene encodes CDR1 SGHRS and CDR2 YFSETQ. J was trimmed by 3 bases and V by 0 bases; bases with no gene match: 1. The CDR3 bases are TGCGCCAGCAGCTTGGCAGGGGGCCACACTGAAGCTTTCTTT. It codes for CASSLAGGHTEAFF.

The chain has TRBV2 and TRBJ2-6; D not certain. The V and J ends lost 4 bases and 2 bases respectively, with 6 bases between them. This CDR3 has 14 amino acids. From germline, CDR1 is SNHLY and CDR2 FYNNEI. CDR3 residues: CASSGQTGANVLTF. The CDR3 DNA sequence: TGTGCCAGCAGTGGGCAGACTGGGGCCAACGTCCTGACTTTC.

The J gene is TRBJ2-2, the V gene TRBV15; tentative D call: TRBD1 (6 bases). Trimming left V 8 bases short and J 4 bases short, with 17 bases between. Germline CDR1 reads LNHNV; CDR2 reads YYDKDF (reference sequence). The length of the CDR3 is 15 residues. CDR3 region: CATGGQGRLTGELFF. CDR3 bases: TGTGCCACCGGTGGGCAGGGGCGACTCACCGGGGAGCTGTTTTTT. Variable domain in full (rest from reference TRBV15 and TRBJ2-2): DAMVIQNPRYQVTQFGKPVTLSCSQTLNHNVMYWYQQKSSQAPKLLFHYYDKDFNNEADTPDNFQSRRPNTSFCFLDIRSPGLGDTAMYLCATGGQGRLTGELFFGEGSRLTVL.

This chain joins TRBV5-4 and TRBJ1-4, with 9 bases aligning to TRBD1. Trimming at V came to 2 bases and at J to 8 bases, leaving 4 bases not matched to a gene. Looked up from germline, CDR1 is SGHNT and CDR2 is YYREEE (reference sequence). The CDR3 extends over 14 amino acids. CDR3 in DNA: TGTGCCAGCAGCTTACAGGGGGCGGGAGAAAAACTGTTTTTT. Amino acids: CASSLQGAGEKLFF.

CDR3 nucleotide sequence: TGTGCCAGCAGCTTAGGGACAGTTGGTAGATCACCCCTCCACTTT. Its protein is CASSLGTVGRSPLHF. The chain carries TRBV7-2 and TRBJ1-6; perhaps TRBD1 as D (6 bases). Trimming took off 1 base at V and 10 bases at J, with 14 bases between the two ends. The length of the CDR3 is 15 residues. Germline V gives CDR1 SGHTA, CDR2 FQGNSA.

This clone was seen a handful of times. The CDR3 spells CATRPEAGIYEQYF. CDR3 DNA sequence: TGTGCCACCAGGCCTGAGGCGGGGATCTACGAGCAGTACTTC. The rearrangement joins TRBV27 to TRBJ2-7, with D possibly TRBD2 on 6 matching bases. V was trimmed by 10 bases and J by 3 bases, leaving 19 bases between them. The CDR3 is made up of 14 amino acids. CDR1 MNHEY and CDR2 SMNVEV come from the germline V gene (reference sequence).

In this sample, this clone turned up a few times. The chain couples TRBV2 to TRBJ2-2, with TRBD2 as a possible D gene (5 bases). CDR3 length: 14 amino acids. CDR1 is SNHLY and CDR2 is FYNNEI in the germline V gene. V lost 7 bases to trimming and J lost 6 bases, with 15 bases between them. The CDR3 sequence is CASTITRTAGELFF. The CDR3, as DNA: TGTGCCAGCACCATAACTAGGACCGCCGGGGAGCTGTTTTTT.

CDR3 nucleotides: TGTGCCAGCCAGAACGGGGGTAACACCGGGGAGCTGTTTTTT. Protein product: CASQNGGNTGELFF. The chain uses TRBV7-3 and TRBJ2-2, with a possible D match to TRBD2 (6 bases). Trimming stripped 8 bases from V and 2 bases from J, with 12 bases between. Germline values: CDR1 SGHTA, CDR2 FQGTGA. The CDR3 is 14 amino acids.

The chain joins TRBV5-5 to TRBJ1-2; 9 bases are a match to TRBD1. The CDR3 has 19 amino acids. V lost 1 base, J lost 5 bases, and 18 bases stayed unmatched. Germline values: CDR1 SGHKS, CDR2 YYEKEE (reference sequence). CDR3 bases: TGTGCCAGCAGCTTGCGCTCTACCGGGACAGGGATTATATGGTATGGCTACACCTTC. This encodes CASSLRSTGTGIIWYGYTF.

This clone was observed a handful of times. This chain connects TRBV7-2 to TRBJ1-2; no reliable D call. Germline V gene lookup returns CDR1 SGHTA and CDR2 FQGNSA. The ends were cut back, 5 bases at V and 4 bases at J, with 8 bases in the middle. The CDR3 has 12 amino acids. In DNA, the CDR3 is TGTGCCAGCAGCCCTCCTCCCTATGGCTACACCTTC. Protein product: CASSPPPYGYTF. Combining the CDR3 with reference TRBV7-2 and TRBJ1-2 gives the whole variable domain GAGVSQSPSNKVTEKGKDVELRCDPISGHTALYWYRQSLGQGLEFLIYFQGNSAPDKSGLPSDRFSAERTGGSVSTLTIQRTQQEDSAVYLCASSPPPYGYTFGSGTRLTVV.

The rearrangement joins TRBV29-1 to TRBJ2-1; 8 bases match TRBD2. J lost 3 bases, V lost 6 bases, and 4 bases had no gene match. This CDR3 has 13 residues. Germline V CDR1 and CDR2: SQVTM, ANQGSEA. The CDR3 protein is CSVAGGFYNEQFF. The CDR3 DNA reads TGCAGCGTCGCGGGGGGATTCTACAATGAGCAGTTCTTC.

In DNA, the CDR3 is TGTGCCAGCAGTACCAACTCCTACACCGGGGAGCTGTTTTTT. The encoded protein is CASSTNSYTGELFF. The chain uses TRBV7-3 and TRBJ2-2; D not certain. V shed 6 bases and J shed 3 bases, with 11 bases lying between them. There are 14 residues in the CDR3. CDR1 and CDR2 from the germline V gene are SGHTA and FQGTGA.

The rearrangement joins TRBV7-9 to TRBJ1-1; D possibly corresponds to TRBD1 (5 bases). V was trimmed by 4 bases and J by 7 bases, leaving 10 bases between them. This CDR3 is built from 12 residues. Germline-derived CDR1 and CDR2 are SEHNR and FQNEAQ (reference sequence). CDR3 in amino acids: CASSWGGHEAFF. The CDR3 DNA follows: TGTGCCAGCAGCTGGGGCGGTCATGAAGCTTTCTTT.

The chain combines TRBV7-8 with TRBJ2-7, with a weak D call TRBD1 (6 bases). Germline V gene data show CDR1 as SGHVS and CDR2 as FQNEAQ. CDR3 length equals 13 residues. Trimming pared 5 bases from V and 0 bases from J, leaving 8 bases between. CDR3 sequence (DNA): TGTGCCAGCAGCCGGGACAACTCCTACGAGCAGTACTTC. This gives the protein CASSRDNSYEQYF.